This T cell receptor (beta chain) is drawn from a study of blood T cell repertoires in COVID-19. The CDR3 is 15 residues long. Germline V gene data show CDR1 as SGHTA and CDR2 as FQGNSA. V was cut by 5 bases and J by 0 bases, with 12 bases left in between. Generated by immunoSEQ multiplex PCR, the TCRdb table keeps only in-frame clones and is missing some. The data contain about 210,000 clones, approximately 90% of them singletons. The genes are TRBV7-2 and TRBJ2-3, with D possibly matching TRBD1 (5 bases). This clonotype was sampled from a man between 70 and 80 years old with acute or convalescent COVID-19. Specimen: peripheral blood. CDR3 in DNA: TGTGCCAGCAGCGGCAGGGTTCGTAGCACAGATACGCAGTATTTT. Translating it yields CASSGRVRSTDTQYF.